Each of the 11 T cell receptor beta chains below was sequenced from the same sample in a study of spatial heterogeneity in lung cancer. Sample time point: sample taken at primary tumor resection. TCRdb independently ran MiXCR on the 5' RACE reads; one entry per CDR3 protein. The repertoire has roughly 40,000 distinct CDR3 sequences, almost 7% of them found once; the top ten carry roughly 45%. The source was PBMCs, collected at surgery. These receptors came from a female donor with early-stage non-small cell lung cancer.

The rearrangement joins TRBV5-1 to TRBJ1-4; the match to TRBD1 covers 7 bases. The CDR3 is 14 residues long. Looked up from germline, CDR1 is SGHRS and CDR2 is YFSETQ. Unmatched junction bases numbered 1, after V lost 4 bases and J lost 1 base. The CDR3 DNA follows: TGCGCCAGCAGCCCAGGGGGAACTAATGAAAAACTGTTTTTT. Translated: CASSPGGTNEKLFF.

The chain links TRBV3-1 to TRBJ1-1; TRBD1 might be the D (6 bases). The CDR3 sequence is 14 residues long. The germline V gene encodes CDR1 LGHDT and CDR2 YNNKEL (reference sequence). With 4 bases removed from V and 13 bases from J, the gap between germline ends came to 22 bases. The CDR3 nucleotides are TGTGCCAGCAGCCCTGGAGGGGGGGGGAACAAAGGTTTCTTT. Protein: CASSPGGGGNKGFF.

This clonotype has at least ten counts. In nucleotides, the CDR3 is TGTGCCAGCAGCGCCGGACAGGGGTATGGCTACACCTTC. Translated, it gives CASSAGQGYGYTF. The chain is built from TRBV7-3 and TRBJ1-2; 9 bases align to TRBD1. V was clipped by 5 bases and J by 5 bases; unmatched bases: 3. This CDR3 has 13 amino acids. Germline values: CDR1 SGHTA, CDR2 FQGTGA.

The table lists this clonotype with many counts. The chain couples TRBV5-6 to TRBJ1-5, with D unresolved. This CDR3 is built from 15 residues. CDR1 is SGHDT and CDR2 is YYEEEE in the germline V gene. V was shortened by 4 bases and J by 1 base, with 12 bases between the two germline ends. This chain's CDR3 is CASSPRRTSNQPQHF. CDR3 nucleotides: TGTGCCAGCAGCCCAAGAAGGACCAGCAATCAGCCCCAGCATTTT.

This clonotype was recorded many times. The CDR3 DNA follows: TGTGCCTGGAGTAGGGGGGACCTAACTAATGAAAAACTGTTTTTT. Its protein is CAWSRGDLTNEKLFF. This rearrangement joins TRBV30 to TRBJ1-4; D may be TRBD1 (6 bases). The ends were cut back, 2 bases at V and 1 base at J, with 11 bases in the middle. From germline, CDR1 is GTSNPN and CDR2 SVGIG (reference sequence). CDR3 length: 15 residues.

The chain carries TRBV9 and TRBJ2-3; TRBD1 matches 11 bases. The J segment lost 2 bases and the V segment lost 5 bases, leaving 13 bases of the junction unmatched. This CDR3 contains 18 residues. Germline lookup yields CDR1 SGDLS and CDR2 YYNGEE. This chain's CDR3 is CASRPGTGGISLTDTQYF. The CDR3 DNA is TGTGCCAGCAGACCCGGGACAGGGGGTATAAGTCTCACAGATACGCAGTATTTT. The variable domain in full, completed from reference TRBV9 and TRBJ2-3, reads DSGVTQTPKHLITATGQRVTLRCSPRSGDLSVYWYQQSLDQGLQFLIQYYNGEERAKGNILERFSAQQFPDLHSELNLSSLELGDSALYFCASRPGTGGISLTDTQYFGPGTRLTVL.

The table lists this clonotype with many counts. The V and J genes are TRBV7-2 and TRBJ2-3, with D perhaps given as TRBD1 or TRBD2 (6 bases each). CDR3 length equals 16 residues. Germline CDR1 is SGHTA and CDR2 is FQGNSA. V shed 4 bases and J shed 0 bases, with 14 bases lying between them. CDR3 in amino acids: CASSSRGRLSTDTQYF. The CDR3 DNA sequence: TGTGCCAGCAGCTCTCGGGGGCGTCTAAGCACAGATACGCAGTATTTT.

V is TRBV4-3 and J is TRBJ1-2; D ambiguous. Germline V CDR1 and CDR2: LGHNA, YSLEER. V was pared by 4 bases and J by 0 bases, with 9 bases between. The CDR3 has 14 residues. DNA for the CDR3: TGCGCCAGCAGCCCGGGTCGTACTAACTATGGCTACACCTTC. Amino acids: CASSPGRTNYGYTF.

The chain employs TRBV2 and TRBJ2-3, with D possibly being TRBD1 (5 bases). This CDR3 contains 16 residues. Germline lookup yields CDR1 SNHLY and CDR2 FYNNEI. The V end was cut by 1 base, the J end by 2 bases, with 13 bases between. Here the CDR3 reads CASSEDGALLTDTQYF. The CDR3, as DNA: TGTGCCAGCAGTGAAGATGGGGCTCTGCTCACAGATACGCAGTATTTT.

This clonotype was recorded many times. This chain uses TRBV4-3 with TRBJ2-1; 12 nucleotides align to TRBD2. Germline loops: CDR1 LGHNA, CDR2 YSLEER. The CDR3 loop spans 16 amino acids. V lost 0 bases to trimming and J lost 10 bases; unmatched junction nucleotides: 7. The CDR3: CASSQDLTSGGREQFF. In DNA, the CDR3 is TGCGCCAGCAGCCAAGACTTGACTAGCGGGGGACGCGAGCAGTTCTTC.

This chain uses TRBV12-3 or TRBV12-4 with TRBJ2-6; D gene uncertain. The V gene lost 6 bases and the J gene lost 0 bases, with 12 bases spanning the gap. This CDR3 has 16 amino acids. The CDR3 nucleotides are TGTGCCAGCAGCCCCGACCTTATCTCTGGGGCCAACGTCCTGACTTTC. Protein: CASSPDLISGANVLTF.